This T cell receptor (beta chain) is from a study of blood T cells in healthy people across ages. General study points: A roughly linear age-dependent decrease characterized TCR beta diversity per million T cells.

The length of the CDR3 is 15 residues. The germline V gene has CDR1 SGHRS and CDR2 YFSETQ. Sample-barcoded 5' priming and a J-beta primer mix drove a second PCR of 7 to 11 cycles. Using its own MiXCR run on the 5' RACE reads, TCRdb lists one record per CDR3 protein. The data contain over 500,000 distinct CDR3 sequences, 27% of them singletons. A note on this clonotype: Its antigen is unknown. The junction does not match germline at one end; this may be a read error.

These sequences were also reported in another study, on T cells of mothers and their children. That publication notes: Both sample barcodes and 2-4 random nucleotides came from the M1S primer of the second PCR.

This sequence was found in a boy aged 2 to 9 in good health. Source material: blood. This chain joins TRBV5-1 and TRBJ1-4; D is ambiguous. CDR3 region: CASNLQVATNEKLFF. In DNA, the CDR3 is TGCGCCAGCAACTTGCAAGTCGCAACTAATGAAAAACTGTTTTTT. Full variable domain (missing parts from reference TRBV5-1 and TRBJ1-4): KAGVTQTPRYLIKTRGQQVTLSCSPISGHRSVSWYQQTPGQGLQFLFEYFSETQRNKGNFPGRFSGRQFSNSRSEMNVSTLELGDSALYLCASNLQVATNEKLFFGSGTQLSVL.